This TCR beta chain was sequenced in a study of cytomegalovirus exposure and HLA in healthy donors. The PCR employed 60 Vbeta primers together with 13 Jbeta primers. Assay: immunoSEQ multiplex PCR; the TCRdb copy retains only in-frame clones and omits some. The sample includes fewer than 250,000 clones, under 80% of them seen just once. Germline lookup yields CDR1 MNHEY and CDR2 SVGAGI. Trimming removed 11 bases at V and 7 bases at J, with 12 bases between. The CDR3 sequence is 11 residues long. This clone was picked up one time. Its antigen remains unknown. The study's findings and limits: Later on, an analysis found that several of the most significant clusters appeared to be linked to common viral pathogens, which included parvovirus B19.

Sequenced sample: PBMCs. The chain has TRBV6-5 and TRBJ1-5, with D tentatively TRBD1 (5 bases). The sequence came from a man aged 30 to 39 in good health and CMV-seropositive. The CDR3 spells CAGGGGQPQHF. CDR3 bases: TGTGCCGGGGGGGGAGGACAGCCCCAGCATTTT.